Sequencing of this TCR beta chain was carried out in a study of response to subunit inactivated influenza vaccine (dated by TCRdb to 2016 to 2019). Study-wide context: The study used deep quantitative T cell receptor repertoire profiling to track responses to a trivalent subunit inactivated influenza vaccine. What the work shows at the level of the full study, not this receptor alone: It was suggested by the authors that each seasonal influenza vaccination may recruit only a limited number of new T cells.

In regard to this clonotype: This clone's antigen is unknown. Base qualities are not provided; no much larger clone lies one nucleotide away.

Preparation of the library involved RT-PCR. TCRdb lists the instrument as Illumina HiSeq 2500. The public reads were run again by TCRdb, first through fastp at Q25 and then through MiXCR, and only productive beta chains were kept. Rows with a matching CDR3 protein are joined into one entry that keeps the most common DNA and genes. The sample table lists 530,000 or so distinct CDR3 sequences, about 10% of them with a count of one. Of the sample, about 10% is held by the ten largest clones. From the cysteine through the phenylalanine, the CDR3 covers 13 amino acids. The read is trimmed to its CDR3 DNA, 39 bases read in frame from base 1. From the germline V gene (reference sequence), CDR1 is SEHNR and CDR2 is FQNEAQ. V drops 2 bases and J drops 5 bases, leaving 6 bases in between.

The chain is encoded by TRBV7-9 joined to TRBJ1-4, with the D gene too uncertain to name. Specimen: PBMCs from blood, collected on the day of vaccination. This TCR came from a man aged 50 to 60 who received an inactivated influenza vaccine. Donor details come from another sample of the same person, matched by shared clones. The CDR3 loop reads CASSLSMNEKLFF. Here is the DNA: TGTGCCAGCAGCTTAAGTATGAATGAAAAACTGTTTTTT.